This TCR beta chain was recorded in a study of T cell responses to AZD1222 COVID-19 vaccine. The data were produced by immunoSEQ multiplex PCR, yet TCRdb's version contains in-frame clones alone and is incomplete. The sample comprises about 20,000 clones, 80% to 85% of which are singletons, and about 16% rests with the top ten. Germline V CDR1 and CDR2: SEHNR, FQNEAQ (reference sequence). This CDR3 is built from 11 residues. With 4 bases removed from V and 7 bases from J, the gap between germline ends came to 7 bases. This specimen was peripheral blood, taken 28 days after the second AZD1222 dose. This chain connects TRBV7-9 to TRBJ1-2; the D gene is possibly TRBD1 (6 bases). The receptor was isolated from an adult who received the AZD1222 COVID-19 vaccine. CDR3 nucleotides: TGTGCCAGCAGCTACAGGGCTGGCTACACCTTC. Translated: CASSYRAGYTF.